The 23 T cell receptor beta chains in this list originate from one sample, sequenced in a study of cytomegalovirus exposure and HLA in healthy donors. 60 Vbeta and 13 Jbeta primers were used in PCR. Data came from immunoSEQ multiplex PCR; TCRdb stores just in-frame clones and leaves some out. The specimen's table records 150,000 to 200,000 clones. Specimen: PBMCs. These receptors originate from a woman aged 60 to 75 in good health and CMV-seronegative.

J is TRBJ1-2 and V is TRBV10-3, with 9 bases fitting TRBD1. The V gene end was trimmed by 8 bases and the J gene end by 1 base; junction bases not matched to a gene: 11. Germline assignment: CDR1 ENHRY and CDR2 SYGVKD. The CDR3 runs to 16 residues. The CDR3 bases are TGTGCCATCTCCATCCCGGGACAGGGTCTTAACTATGGCTACACCTTC. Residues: CAISIPGQGLNYGYTF.

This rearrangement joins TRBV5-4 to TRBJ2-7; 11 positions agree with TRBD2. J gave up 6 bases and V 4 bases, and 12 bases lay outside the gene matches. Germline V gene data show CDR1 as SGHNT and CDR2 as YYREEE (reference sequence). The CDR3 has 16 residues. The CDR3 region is CASSLRSGTSGTEQYF. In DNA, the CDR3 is TGTGCCAGCAGCCTGCGATCCGGGACTAGCGGTACCGAGCAGTACTTC. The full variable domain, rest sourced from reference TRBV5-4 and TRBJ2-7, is ETGVTQSPTHLIKTRGQQVTLRCSSQSGHNTVSWYQQALGQGPQFIFQYYREEENGRGNFPPRFSGLQFPNYSSELNVNALELDDSALYLCASSLRSGTSGTEQYFGPGTRLTVT.

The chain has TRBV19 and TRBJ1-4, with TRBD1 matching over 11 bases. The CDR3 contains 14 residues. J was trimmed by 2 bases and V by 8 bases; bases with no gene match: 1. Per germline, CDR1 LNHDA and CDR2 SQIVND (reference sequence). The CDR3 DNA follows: TGTGCCAGTCGGACAGGGGGCACTAATGAAAAACTGTTTTTT. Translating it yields CASRTGGTNEKLFF.

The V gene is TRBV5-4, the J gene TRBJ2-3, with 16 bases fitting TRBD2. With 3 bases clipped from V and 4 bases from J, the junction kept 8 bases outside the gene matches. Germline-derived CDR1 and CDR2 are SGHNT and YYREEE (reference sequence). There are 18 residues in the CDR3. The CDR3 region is CASSSGTSGGAGADTQYF. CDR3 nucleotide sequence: TGTGCCAGCAGCTCCGGGACTAGCGGGGGGGCCGGAGCAGATACGCAGTATTTT.

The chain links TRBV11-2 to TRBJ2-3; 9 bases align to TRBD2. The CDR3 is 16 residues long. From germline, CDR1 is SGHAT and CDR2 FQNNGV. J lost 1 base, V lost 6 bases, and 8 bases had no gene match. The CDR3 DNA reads TGTGCCAGCAGAACATTAGCGGGAGCGGGCACAGATACGCAGTATTTT. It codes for CASRTLAGAGTDTQYF.

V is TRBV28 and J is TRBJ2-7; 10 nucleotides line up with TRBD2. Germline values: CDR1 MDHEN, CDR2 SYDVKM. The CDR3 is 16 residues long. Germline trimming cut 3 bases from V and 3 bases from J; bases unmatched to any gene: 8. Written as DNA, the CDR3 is TGTGCCAGCAGTTTCTCTTGGACTAGCGGTAACTACGAGCAGTACTTC. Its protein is CASSFSWTSGNYEQYF. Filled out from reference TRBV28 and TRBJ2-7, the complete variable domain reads DVKVTQSSRYLVKRTGEKVFLECVQDMDHENMFWYRQDPGLGLRLIYFSYDVKMKEKGDIPEGYSVSREKKERFSLILESASTNQTSMYLCASSFSWTSGNYEQYFGPGTRLTVT.

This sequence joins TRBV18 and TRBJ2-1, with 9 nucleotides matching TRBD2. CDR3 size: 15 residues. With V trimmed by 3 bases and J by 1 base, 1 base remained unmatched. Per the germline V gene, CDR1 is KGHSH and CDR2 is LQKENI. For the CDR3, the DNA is TGTGCCAGCTCACCCCTAGCGGGGTCCTACAATGAGCAGTTCTTC. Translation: CASSPLAGSYNEQFF.

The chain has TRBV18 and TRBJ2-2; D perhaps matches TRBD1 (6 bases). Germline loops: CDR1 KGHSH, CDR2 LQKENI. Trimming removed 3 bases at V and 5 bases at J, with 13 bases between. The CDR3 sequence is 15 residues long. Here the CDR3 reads CASSPGQHATGELFF. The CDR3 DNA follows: TGTGCCAGCTCACCCGGACAGCACGCAACCGGGGAGCTGTTTTTT.

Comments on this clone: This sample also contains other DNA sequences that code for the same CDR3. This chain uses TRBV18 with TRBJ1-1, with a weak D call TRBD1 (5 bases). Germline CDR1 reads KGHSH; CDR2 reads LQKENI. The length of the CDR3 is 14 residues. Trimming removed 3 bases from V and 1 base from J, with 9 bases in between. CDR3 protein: CASSPLTGNTEAFF. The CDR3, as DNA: TGTGCCAGCTCACCCCTCACAGGGAACACTGAAGCTTTCTTT.

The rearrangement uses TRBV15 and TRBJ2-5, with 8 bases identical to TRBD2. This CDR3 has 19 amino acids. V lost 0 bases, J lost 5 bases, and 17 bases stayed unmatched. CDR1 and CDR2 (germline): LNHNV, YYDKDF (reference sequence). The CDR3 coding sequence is TGTGCCACCAGCAGAGATGGCCCATGGGGCGGGGGGTCCTGGGAGACCCAGTACTTC. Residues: CATSRDGPWGGGSWETQYF.

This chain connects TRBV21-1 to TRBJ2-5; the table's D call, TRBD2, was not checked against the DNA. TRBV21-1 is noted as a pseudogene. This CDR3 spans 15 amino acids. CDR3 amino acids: CASTPETSEQETQYF. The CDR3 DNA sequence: TGTGCCAGCACCCCAGAAACTAGCGAACAAGAGACCCAGTACTTC.

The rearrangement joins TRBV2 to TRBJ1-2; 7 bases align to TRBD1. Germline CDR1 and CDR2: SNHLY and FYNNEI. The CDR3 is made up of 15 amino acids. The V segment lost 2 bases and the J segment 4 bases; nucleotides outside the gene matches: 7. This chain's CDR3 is CASSELGTEFYGYTF. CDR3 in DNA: TGTGCCAGCAGTGAACTCGGGACAGAGTTCTATGGCTACACCTTC.

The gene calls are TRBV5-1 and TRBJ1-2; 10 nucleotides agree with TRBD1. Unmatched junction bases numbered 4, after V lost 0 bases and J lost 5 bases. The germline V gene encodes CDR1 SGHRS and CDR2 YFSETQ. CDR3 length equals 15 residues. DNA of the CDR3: TGCGCCAGCAGCTTGGGGGGGACAGGGGTTTATGGCTACACCTTC. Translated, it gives CASSLGGTGVYGYTF.

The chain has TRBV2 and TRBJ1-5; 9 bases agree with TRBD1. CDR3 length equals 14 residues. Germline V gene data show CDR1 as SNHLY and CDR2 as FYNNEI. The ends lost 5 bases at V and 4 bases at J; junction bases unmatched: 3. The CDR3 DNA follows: TGTGCCAGCAGTTTGGGACAGGGAAATCAGCCCCAGCATTTT. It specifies CASSLGQGNQPQHF.

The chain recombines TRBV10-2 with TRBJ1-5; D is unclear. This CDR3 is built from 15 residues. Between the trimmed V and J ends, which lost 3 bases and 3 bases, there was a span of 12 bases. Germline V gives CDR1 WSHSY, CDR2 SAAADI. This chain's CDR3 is CASSDAREANQPQHF. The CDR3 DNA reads TGCGCCAGCAGTGATGCACGGGAAGCCAATCAGCCCCAGCATTTT.

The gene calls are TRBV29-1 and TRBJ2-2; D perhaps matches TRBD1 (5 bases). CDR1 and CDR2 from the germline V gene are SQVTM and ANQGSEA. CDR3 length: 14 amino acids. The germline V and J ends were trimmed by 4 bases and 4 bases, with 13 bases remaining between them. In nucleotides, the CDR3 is TGCAGCGTTGCAAGGGGCGTTGGCACCGGGGAGCTGTTTTTT. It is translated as CSVARGVGTGELFF.

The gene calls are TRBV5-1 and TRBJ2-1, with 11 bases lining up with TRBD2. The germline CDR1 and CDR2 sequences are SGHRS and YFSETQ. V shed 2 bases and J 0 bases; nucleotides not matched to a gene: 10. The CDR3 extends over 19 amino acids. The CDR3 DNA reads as TGCGCCAGCAGCTTCACTAGCGGGGGCCACAGTAGCTCCTACAATGAGCAGTTCTTC. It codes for CASSFTSGGHSSSYNEQFF. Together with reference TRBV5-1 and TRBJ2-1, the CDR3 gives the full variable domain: KAGVTQTPRYLIKTRGQQVTLSCSPISGHRSVSWYQQTPGQGLQFLFEYFSETQRNKGNFPGRFSGRQFSNSRSEMNVSTLELGDSALYLCASSFTSGGHSSSYNEQFFGPGTRLTVL.

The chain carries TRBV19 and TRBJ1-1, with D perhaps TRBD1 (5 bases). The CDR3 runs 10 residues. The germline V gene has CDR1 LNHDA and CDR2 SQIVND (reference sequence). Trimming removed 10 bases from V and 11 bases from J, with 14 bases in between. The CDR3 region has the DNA TGTGCCACCCGGGGGGTCGGGGCTTTCTTT. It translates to CATRGVGAFF.

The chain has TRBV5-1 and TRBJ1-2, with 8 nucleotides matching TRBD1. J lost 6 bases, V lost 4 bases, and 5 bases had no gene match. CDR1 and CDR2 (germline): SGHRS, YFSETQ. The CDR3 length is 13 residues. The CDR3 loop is CASSNQGADGYTF. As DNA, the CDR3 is TGCGCCAGCAGCAACCAGGGGGCGGATGGCTACACCTTC.

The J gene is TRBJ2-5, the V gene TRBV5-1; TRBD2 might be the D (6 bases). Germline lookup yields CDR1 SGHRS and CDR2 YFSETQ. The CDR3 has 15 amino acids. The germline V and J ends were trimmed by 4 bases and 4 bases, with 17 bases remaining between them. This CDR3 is CASSPGGNLRETQYF. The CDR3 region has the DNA TGCGCCAGCAGCCCCGGAGGGAACCTCAGAGAGACCCAGTACTTC.

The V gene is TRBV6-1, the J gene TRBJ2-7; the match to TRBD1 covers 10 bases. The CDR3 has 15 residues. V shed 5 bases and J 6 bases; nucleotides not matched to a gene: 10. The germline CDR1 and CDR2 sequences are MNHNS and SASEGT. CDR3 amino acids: CASSSGQGGYREQYF. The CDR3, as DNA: TGTGCCAGCAGTTCCGGACAGGGGGGCTACCGCGAGCAGTACTTC.

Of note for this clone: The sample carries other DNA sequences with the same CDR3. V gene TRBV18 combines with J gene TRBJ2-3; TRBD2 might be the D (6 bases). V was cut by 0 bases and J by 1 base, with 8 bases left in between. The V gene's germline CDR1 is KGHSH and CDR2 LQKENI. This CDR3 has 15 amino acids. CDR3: CASSPPGLRTDTQYF. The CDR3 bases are TGTGCCAGCTCACCACCGGGACTTCGCACAGATACGCAGTATTTT.

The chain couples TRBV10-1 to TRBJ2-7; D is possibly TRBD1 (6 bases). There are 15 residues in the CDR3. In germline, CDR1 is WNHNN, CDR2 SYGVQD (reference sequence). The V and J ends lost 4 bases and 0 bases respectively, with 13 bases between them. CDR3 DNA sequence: TGCGCCAGCAGTGGGGGGCCTTTAGGCTCCTACGAGCAGTACTTC. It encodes CASSGGPLGSYEQYF.